The 27 T cell receptor beta chains below come from one sample, sequenced in a study of spatial heterogeneity in lung cancer. Findings and limits, study-wide: It was found that expanded intratumoral alpha and beta TCR counts tracked tumor mutation counts.

Each CDR3 protein is one row after TCRdb ran MiXCR on the 5' RACE reads. The data contain roughly 6,300 distinct CDR3 sequences, 1.3% of them singletons. Time point described: sample taken at primary tumor resection. Antigen specificity for these receptors is unknown. The sequenced sample was lung tumor tissue, obtained at surgery. The source is a male donor with early-stage non-small cell lung cancer.

This clonotype is large within its sample. The chain couples TRBV20-1 to TRBJ2-3, with D perhaps TRBD2 (6 bases). Germline CDR1 reads DFQATT; CDR2 reads SNEGSKA (reference sequence). This CDR3 region has 16 residues. V lost 0 bases to trimming and J lost 0 bases, with 13 bases between them. The CDR3 nucleotides are TGCAGTGCTAGAGATGAGGCAGGACTAAGCACAGATACGCAGTATTTT. It is translated as CSARDEAGLSTDTQYF.

In its sample, this clonotype was seen many times. The chain employs TRBV24-1 and TRBJ1-3; no clear D. Trimming pared 1 base from V and 3 bases from J, leaving 0 bases between. CDR1 KGHDR and CDR2 SFDVKD come from the germline V gene. CDR3 length equals 12 residues. Here the CDR3 DNA reads TGTGCCACCAGTGATTTTGGAAACACCATATATTTT. Amino acids: CATSDFGNTIYF.

This clonotype appeared many times. V usage is TRBV12-5 and J usage is TRBJ2-3; 10 bases align to TRBD2. CDR1 and CDR2 from the germline V gene are LGHNT and FRNRAP. The CDR3 spans 16 residues. J gave up 0 bases and V 3 bases, and 3 bases lay outside the gene matches. The CDR3 is CASGFISGGSTDTQYF. In DNA form, the CDR3 reads TGTGCTAGTGGTTTCATTAGCGGGGGGAGCACAGATACGCAGTATTTT. The full variable domain, its missing parts supplied by reference TRBV12-5 and TRBJ2-3, is DARVTQTPRHKVTEMGQEVTMRCQPILGHNTVFWYRQTMMQGLELLAYFRNRAPLDDSGMPKDRFSAEMPDATLATLKIQPSEPRDSAVYFCASGFISGGSTDTQYFGPGTRLTVL.

This clonotype qualifies as medium-sized. The J gene is TRBJ1-5, the V gene TRBV20-1, with 9 bases that match TRBD1. The V gene's germline CDR1 is DFQATT and CDR2 SNEGSKA (reference sequence). Trimming removed 3 bases from V and 6 bases from J; junction bases left unmatched: 9. The CDR3 contains 15 residues. The CDR3 region has the DNA TGCAGTGCTAGTAGGAACAGGGGGCTCGGTCAGCCCCAGCATTTT. It yields the protein CSASRNRGLGQPQHF.

This clonotype was detected ten times or more. V gene TRBV5-1 combines with J gene TRBJ1-4; 11 bases align to TRBD1. Germline values: CDR1 SGHRS, CDR2 YFSETQ. The CDR3 extends over 14 amino acids. The V gene end was trimmed by 3 bases and the J gene end by 14 bases; junction bases not matched to a gene: 9. DNA for the CDR3: TGCGCCAGCAGCTCCGGGACAGGGGGTCAAGGGCTGTTTTTT. Its translation is CASSSGTGGQGLFF.

At least ten counts were recorded for this clonotype. The J gene is TRBJ2-7, the V gene TRBV7-9; D is undetermined. The germline CDR1 and CDR2 sequences are SEHNR and FQNEAQ (reference sequence). This CDR3 is built from 13 residues. V was trimmed by 5 bases and J by 2 bases, leaving 10 bases between them. The CDR3 region is CASSPHGPYEQYF. The CDR3, as DNA: TGTGCCAGCAGCCCCCATGGGCCCTACGAGCAGTACTTC.

This clonotype is classed as medium-sized. CDR3 residues: CAISDVTGGTEAFF. CDR3 coding DNA: TGTGCCATCAGTGATGTGACAGGAGGAACTGAAGCTTTCTTT. V usage is TRBV10-3 and J usage is TRBJ1-1, with D perhaps matching TRBD1 (6 bases). The CDR3 is made up of 14 amino acids. The V and J ends lost 3 bases and 5 bases respectively, with 13 bases between them. Germline V gene data show CDR1 as ENHRY and CDR2 as SYGVKD.

The sample holds many counts of this clonotype. The J gene is TRBJ2-1, the V gene TRBV27, with 10 bases lining up with TRBD2. V was clipped by 0 bases and J by 9 bases; unmatched bases: 14. The CDR3 is made up of 18 amino acids. Per germline, CDR1 MNHEY and CDR2 SMNVEV (reference sequence). The CDR3 spells CASSLSGSGRVFWGEQFF. For the CDR3, the DNA is TGTGCCAGCAGTTTATCCGGAAGCGGGAGGGTCTTCTGGGGTGAGCAGTTCTTC.

This clonotype appeared many times. V gene TRBV4-2 combines with J gene TRBJ2-3; 10 bases match TRBD2. This CDR3 has 15 residues. Germline loops: CDR1 LGHNA, CDR2 YNFKEQ. Germline trimming cut 5 bases from V and 0 bases from J; bases unmatched to any gene: 2. The chain's CDR3 is CASSETSGSTDTQYF. The CDR3 bases are TGTGCCAGCAGCGAGACTAGCGGGAGCACAGATACGCAGTATTTT.

In this sample, this clonotype turned up many times. CDR3 residues: CASSAPGRELFF. In DNA form, the CDR3 reads TGTGCCAGCAGTGCTCCAGGGAGAGAACTGTTTTTT. The chain combines TRBV6-1 with TRBJ1-4; D might be TRBD1 (5 bases). Per the germline V gene, CDR1 is MNHNS and CDR2 is SASEGT. Trimming removed 4 bases at V and 12 bases at J, with 12 bases between. The CDR3 consists of 12 residues.

This clonotype occurred many times. This chain links TRBV20-1 with TRBJ2-1; D assignment may be TRBD1 or TRBD2 (6 bases each). Germline V gene data show CDR1 as DFQATT and CDR2 as SNEGSKA (reference sequence). The CDR3 sequence is 15 residues long. V dropped 1 base and J dropped 7 bases, with 17 bases sitting between them. The CDR3 DNA follows: TGCAGTGCTAGAGTACCCAGCGGAGGGGGGAATGAGCAGTTCTTC. Protein sequence: CSARVPSGGGNEQFF.

By sample share, this clonotype is medium-sized (0.01 to 0.1%). CDR3: CASSFGTGVAEAFF. DNA of the CDR3: TGTGCCAGCAGTTTCGGGACAGGGGTCGCTGAAGCTTTCTTT. The V call is TRBV6-5, the J call TRBJ1-1; 10 bases fit TRBD1. This CDR3 region has 14 residues. Trimming cost V 4 bases and J 6 bases; bases outside gene matches: 5. Germline V gene lookup returns CDR1 MNHEY and CDR2 SVGAGI.

This clonotype was recorded many times. The rearrangement uses TRBV11-2 and TRBJ1-1; D is possibly TRBD1 (6 bases). V was cut by 4 bases and J by 1 base, with 7 bases left in between. From germline, CDR1 is SGHAT and CDR2 FQNNGV. The CDR3 sequence is 13 residues long. CDR3 DNA sequence: TGTGCCAGCAGCTCGACAGGGAACACTGAAGCTTTCTTT. Protein: CASSSTGNTEAFF.

This clonotype ranks as medium-sized (0.01 to 0.1%). V and J are TRBV27 and TRBJ1-4; 10 bases align to TRBD1. The J segment lost 8 bases and the V segment lost 8 bases, leaving 8 bases of the junction unmatched. The CDR3 length is 14 residues. Per the germline V gene, CDR1 is MNHEY and CDR2 is SMNVEV (reference sequence). CDR3 sequence reads: CASSRDRGREKLFF. The CDR3 nucleotides read TGTGCCAGCTCCCGGGACAGGGGAAGGGAAAAACTGTTTTTT.

Remarks on this clonotype: This may arise from a read error, as a much more abundant clone is one base away. CDR3 sequence (DNA): TGCAGAGCTATGGGGGGCGGGGAGACCCAGTACTTC. This sequence encodes CRAMGGGETQYF. The V call is TRBV20-1, the J call TRBJ2-5; perhaps D is TRBD1 or TRBD2 (6 bases each). Germline assignment: CDR1 DFQATT and CDR2 SNEGSKA (reference sequence). The CDR3 sequence is 12 residues long.

By share of the sample, this clonotype is medium-sized. The rearrangement joins TRBV18 to TRBJ2-2; D is uncertain. Trimming removed 3 bases at V and 2 bases at J, with 7 bases between. CDR3 length: 14 amino acids. Germline CDR1 reads KGHSH; CDR2 reads LQKENI. Written as DNA, the CDR3 is TGTGCCAGCTCACCGGCGTCTAACACCGGGGAGCTGTTTTTT. Residues: CASSPASNTGELFF. Full variable domain (remainder filled in from reference TRBV18 and TRBJ2-2): NAGVMQNPRHLVRRRGQEARLRCSPMKGHSHVYWYRQLPEEGLKFMVYLQKENIIDESGMPKERFSAEFPKEGPSILRIQQVVRGDSAAYFCASSPASNTGELFFGEGSRLTVL.

Judged by abundance, this clonotype is medium-sized. V and J are TRBV24-1 and TRBJ2-3; perhaps TRBD2 as D (6 bases). Trimming stripped 3 bases from V and 1 base from J, with 10 bases between. This CDR3 is built from 15 residues. CDR1 and CDR2 (germline): KGHDR, SFDVKD. The CDR3 DNA reads as TGTGCCACCAGTGATGGGGCTAGCGGCACAGATACGCAGTATTTT. Its translation: CATSDGASGTDTQYF.

There are many counts of this clonotype. V gene TRBV14 combines with J gene TRBJ1-2; possibly TRBD1 for D (6 bases). The CDR3 is 15 amino acids. Per germline, CDR1 SGHDN and CDR2 FVKESK. Deletions cut 5 bases from V and 2 bases from J, with 15 bases between. Written as DNA, the CDR3 is TGTGCCAGCAGCACTATTCAGGGGTGGAACTATGGCTACACCTTC. It translates to CASSTIQGWNYGYTF.

By share, this clonotype ranks as medium-sized. This chain connects TRBV11-1 to TRBJ2-7; TRBD2 matches 7 bases. The CDR3 contains 14 residues. The J segment lost 6 bases and the V segment lost 5 bases, leaving 10 bases of the junction unmatched. Germline V gene lookup returns CDR1 SGHAT and CDR2 FQDESV (reference sequence). CDR3 loop: CASSPGGTQGEQYF. As DNA, the CDR3 is TGTGCCAGCAGCCCCGGGGGGACGCAAGGCGAGCAGTACTTC.

This clonotype has a count of ten or more. The chain has TRBV5-1 and TRBJ1-2; D is perhaps TRBD1 (6 bases). With 3 bases removed from V and 2 bases from J, the gap between germline ends came to 14 bases. This CDR3 is built from 15 residues. Germline-derived CDR1 and CDR2 are SGHRS and YFSETQ. This CDR3 is CASSSPDRFNYGYTF. DNA for the CDR3: TGCGCCAGCAGCTCGCCCGACAGGTTCAACTATGGCTACACCTTC.

This clonotype was observed many times. This rearrangement joins TRBV6-1 to TRBJ2-1; 14 nucleotides align to TRBD2. CDR3 length: 16 amino acids. Trimming took 4 bases from V and 6 from J; bases not matched to a gene: 5. The germline V gene encodes CDR1 MNHNS and CDR2 SASEGT. CDR3 loop: CASSVGTSGSSNEQFF. The CDR3 DNA reads TGTGCCAGCAGTGTTGGGACTAGCGGGAGTTCCAATGAGCAGTTCTTC.

The sample holds many counts of this clonotype. J is TRBJ2-1 and V is TRBV19, with 8 bases aligning to TRBD2. The trim removed 5 bases at V and 8 bases at J, leaving 11 bases unmatched. The CDR3 spans 15 residues. Germline lookup yields CDR1 LNHDA and CDR2 SQIVND (reference sequence). The CDR3 spells CASSEAGARSDEQFF. DNA of the CDR3: TGTGCCAGTAGTGAAGCGGGGGCCCGGTCGGATGAGCAGTTCTTC.

By sample fraction, this clonotype is medium-sized. This chain connects TRBV7-9 to TRBJ1-5; TRBD1 agrees at 7 bases. V lost 6 bases to trimming and J lost 0 bases; unmatched junction nucleotides: 5. Germline loops: CDR1 SEHNR, CDR2 FQNEAQ (reference sequence). The CDR3 contains 15 residues. In DNA, the CDR3 is TGTGCCAGCAGTAGCGACAGGGCTAGCAATCAGCCCCAGCATTTT. Its protein is CASSSDRASNQPQHF.

There are many counts of this clonotype. The V call is TRBV19, the J call TRBJ2-5, with 12 bases fitting TRBD1. CDR1 LNHDA and CDR2 SQIVND come from the germline V gene (reference sequence). J gave up 5 bases and V 1 base, and 8 bases lay outside the gene matches. The CDR3 is made up of 17 amino acids. The CDR3 here is CASSIVPPGQGAETQYF. CDR3 DNA: TGTGCCAGTAGTATAGTCCCCCCGGGACAGGGGGCGGAGACCCAGTACTTC.

There are many counts of this clonotype. J is TRBJ2-3 and V is TRBV10-3; 9 bases are shared with TRBD2. CDR1 ENHRY and CDR2 SYGVKD come from the germline V gene. Trimming at V came to 11 bases and at J to 4 bases, leaving 10 bases not matched to a gene. The CDR3 is made up of 14 amino acids. In nucleotides, the CDR3 is TGTGCCGTGTGGTCTAGCGGGGAGGCAGATACGCAGTATTTT. Protein: CAVWSSGEADTQYF.

In its sample, this clonotype was seen many times. This chain links TRBV29-1 with TRBJ1-1, with D possibly being TRBD1 (5 bases). This CDR3 has 13 residues. Trimming took 7 bases from V and 5 from J, leaving 17 bases between them. Per the germline V gene, CDR1 is SQVTM and CDR2 is ANQGSEA. This CDR3 is CSALGAGDTEAFF. CDR3 DNA sequence: TGCAGCGCTCTAGGGGCTGGGGATACTGAAGCTTTCTTT.

This clonotype appeared many times. The chain uses TRBV7-3 and TRBJ1-6, with D unresolved. V lost 5 bases, J lost 6 bases, and 8 bases lay in between. This CDR3 has 13 amino acids. Germline assignment: CDR1 SGHTA and CDR2 FQGTGA. This CDR3 reads CASSRTANSPLHF. In DNA form, the CDR3 reads TGTGCCAGCAGCCGGACGGCTAATTCACCCCTCCACTTT.